A single sample gave rise to the 21 T cell receptor beta chains below, sequenced in a study of cytomegalovirus exposure and HLA in healthy donors. This table comes from immunoSEQ multiplex PCR, and its TCRdb copy is limited to in-frame clones, with some not included. The sample shows about 180,000 clones, about 85% of them seen only once. Material for sequencing was PBMCs. Receptor source: a man between 18 and 29 years old in good health and CMV-seropositive.

This chain connects TRBV9 to TRBJ2-7, with a weak D call TRBD1 (5 bases). The CDR3 covers 15 residues. The germline CDR1 and CDR2 sequences are SGDLS and YYNGEE. Trimming cost V 0 bases and J 2 bases, with 12 bases left between them. The DNA of the CDR3 is TGTGCCAGCAGCGTAGGAGGCTTAGGGGCCTACGAGCAGTACTTC. This gives the protein CASSVGGLGAYEQYF.

In DNA, the CDR3 is TGTGCCAGCAGCTACCAGGGTGTTCTGAACACTGAAGCTTTCTTT. Translating it yields CASSYQGVLNTEAFF. The chain has TRBV13 and TRBJ1-1, with a weak D call TRBD1 (5 bases). CDR3 length: 15 residues. V lost 4 bases, J lost 0 bases, and 12 bases lay in between. The germline CDR1 and CDR2 sequences are PRHDT and FYEKMQ (reference sequence).

The genes are TRBV6-1 and TRBJ2-7; 10 bases map to TRBD1. The CDR3 has 15 amino acids. The trim removed 6 bases at V and 1 base at J, leaving 6 bases unmatched. Germline V CDR1 and CDR2: MNHNS, SASEGT. CDR3 sequence: CASSPPGQGSYEQYF. CDR3 nucleotide sequence: TGTGCCAGCAGCCCTCCGGGACAGGGGTCCTACGAGCAGTACTTC.

This clone was picked up one time. The chain joins TRBV10-3 to TRBJ1-1, with D perhaps TRBD1 (5 bases). The germline V gene encodes CDR1 ENHRY and CDR2 SYGVKD. The V gene lost 6 bases and the J gene lost 2 bases, with 7 bases spanning the gap. The CDR3 length is 12 residues. CDR3 in amino acids: CAIRTGNTEAFF. CDR3 sequence (DNA): TGTGCCATCAGAACAGGTAACACTGAAGCTTTCTTT.

The chain employs TRBV27 and TRBJ2-7, with D possibly TRBD1 on 6 matching bases. From germline, CDR1 is MNHEY and CDR2 SMNVEV (reference sequence). V gave up 8 bases and J gave up 5 bases, with 10 bases separating them. The CDR3 has 11 amino acids. CDR3 protein: CASWDTDEQYF. The DNA of the CDR3 is TGTGCCAGCTGGGACACCGACGAGCAGTACTTC.

This clone was observed a handful of times. The chain is built from TRBV6-1 and TRBJ1-2; D unresolved. Germline assignment: CDR1 MNHNS and CDR2 SASEGT. V was clipped by 4 bases and J by 10 bases, with 10 bases between them. CDR3 length: 11 amino acids. The CDR3 nucleotides are TGTGCCAGCAGTGTCCTACAGTTCTACACCTTC. Protein sequence: CASSVLQFYTF.

This sequence joins TRBV7-8 and TRBJ2-6; D is possibly TRBD2 (6 bases). Trimming cost V 3 bases and J 3 bases, with 15 bases left between them. This CDR3 is built from 17 residues. CDR1 is SGHVS and CDR2 is FQNEAQ in the germline V gene. The CDR3 here is CASSLFDSGFGANVLTF. Here the CDR3 DNA reads TGTGCCAGCAGCTTGTTCGACAGCGGGTTTGGGGCCAACGTCCTGACTTTC. The variable domain in full, completed from reference TRBV7-8 and TRBJ2-6, reads GAGVSQSPRYKVAKRGQDVALRCDPISGHVSLFWYQQALGQGPEFLTYFQNEAQLDKSGLPSDRFFAERPEGSVSTLKIQRTQQEDSAVYLCASSLFDSGFGANVLTFGAGSRLTVL.

V usage is TRBV6-6 and J usage is TRBJ1-1; D might be TRBD1 (6 bases). This CDR3 spans 15 amino acids. The ends were cut back, 5 bases at V and 5 bases at J, with 18 bases in the middle. Germline CDR1 and CDR2: MNHNY and SVGAGI (reference sequence). CDR3 bases: TGTGCCAGCAGTAGGGGGTCGTCCGAGGGAACTGAAGCTTTCTTT. It yields the protein CASSRGSSEGTEAFF.

The CDR3 nucleotides read TGTGCCAGCAGCCAGGGGGCAAGGTACGAGCAGTACTTC. This gives the protein CASSQGARYEQYF. The chain links TRBV6-5 to TRBJ2-7; 8 bases agree with TRBD1. V lost 6 bases and J lost 4; bases outside the gene matches: 5. Germline CDR1 is MNHEY and CDR2 is SVGAGI. The CDR3 is made up of 13 amino acids.

This chain links TRBV6-5 with TRBJ2-3; 8 bases match TRBD2. Looked up from germline, CDR1 is MNHEY and CDR2 is SVGAGI. The CDR3 sequence is 15 residues long. J lost 2 bases, V lost 1 base, and 2 bases had no gene match. The CDR3 region is CASSYLAGLTDTQYF. The CDR3 nucleotides read TGTGCCAGCAGTTACTTAGCGGGGCTCACAGATACGCAGTATTTT.

The chain joins TRBV28 to TRBJ1-2; TRBD1 matches 10 bases. Trimming at V came to 5 bases and at J to 8 bases, leaving 8 bases not matched to a gene. From germline, CDR1 is MDHEN and CDR2 SYDVKM. The CDR3 is made up of 14 amino acids. CDR3 residues: CASSRSGTGDGYTF. The CDR3 nucleotides are TGTGCCAGCAGTCGCTCCGGGACAGGGGACGGCTACACCTTC.

The gene calls are TRBV19 and TRBJ2-2; the match to TRBD2 covers 9 bases. The CDR3 length is 16 residues. V trimming: 4 bases; J trimming: 5 bases; junction bases outside the gene matches: 8. Germline V gene sequence: CDR1 LNHDA, CDR2 SQIVND (reference sequence). In nucleotides, the CDR3 is TGTGCCAGTAGTAGTATTAGCGGGAGTTCAACCGGGGAGCTGTTTTTT. Protein product: CASSSISGSSTGELFF.

The chain uses TRBV28 and TRBJ2-7; TRBD1 might be the D (6 bases). The CDR3 runs 13 residues. Germline V gene data show CDR1 as MDHEN and CDR2 as SYDVKM. The V end lost 6 bases, the J end lost 4 bases, and 13 bases lay between the germline ends. CDR3 DNA: TGTGCCAGCAGATCCGGGACATCATACGAGCAGTACTTC. This translates into CASRSGTSYEQYF.

This clone was observed a single time. This chain joins TRBV7-9 and TRBJ2-1, with D possibly TRBD1 on 6 matching bases. This CDR3 comprises 13 residues. V lost 6 bases and J lost 6, with 12 bases in between. Germline V gives CDR1 SEHNR, CDR2 FQNEAQ (reference sequence). The CDR3 sequence is CASRSPGVNEQFF. The CDR3 nucleotides read TGTGCCAGCAGATCCCCAGGGGTCAATGAGCAGTTCTTC.

This chain joins TRBV18 and TRBJ1-2, with no clear D. Trimming pared 3 bases from V and 6 bases from J, leaving 14 bases between. The CDR3 sequence is 14 residues long. Germline assignment: CDR1 KGHSH and CDR2 LQKENI. As DNA, the CDR3 is TGTGCCAGCTCACCTATTGGCTCCGGAGATGGCTACACCTTC. Translated, it gives CASSPIGSGDGYTF.

V is TRBV2 and J is TRBJ1-5; D ambiguous. The CDR3 is 15 residues long. V shed 1 base and J shed 5 bases, with 12 bases lying between them. Looked up from germline, CDR1 is SNHLY and CDR2 is FYNNEI. In nucleotides, the CDR3 is TGTGCCAGCAGTGAAGAGGATAGCTGGTATCAGCCCCAGCATTTT. Its protein product is CASSEEDSWYQPQHF.

This clone appeared a single time. This rearrangement joins TRBV5-8 to TRBJ1-2; D not resolved. The CDR3 has 13 amino acids. Germline V gene sequence: CDR1 SGHTS, CDR2 YDEGEE. Trimming cost V 2 bases and J 4 bases, with 9 bases left between them. The CDR3 coding sequence is TGTGCCAGCAGCTTAGAACAGACCTATGGCTACACCTTC. Translation gives CASSLEQTYGYTF.

The chain's CDR3 is CASSSGRGDTQYF. The CDR3 region has the DNA TGTGCCAGCAGTAGCGGGAGGGGAGATACGCAGTATTTT. The chain links TRBV27 to TRBJ2-3; 10 nucleotides agree with TRBD2. The CDR3 has 13 amino acids. V was clipped by 5 bases and J by 5 bases; unmatched bases: 1. Germline values: CDR1 MNHEY, CDR2 SMNVEV (reference sequence).

This chain joins TRBV28 and TRBJ1-2, with 10 bases lining up with TRBD1. Germline trimming cut 4 bases from V and 4 bases from J; bases unmatched to any gene: 9. This CDR3 spans 16 amino acids. Germline V gene sequence: CDR1 MDHEN, CDR2 SYDVKM. Here the CDR3 reads CASSSQWTGGGYGYTF. The CDR3 coding sequence is TGTGCCAGCAGTTCGCAATGGACAGGGGGGGGCTATGGCTACACCTTC.

The genes are TRBV28 and TRBJ1-5, with a tentative D call TRBD1 (5 bases). V lost 6 bases and J lost 3, with 12 bases in between. Germline lookup yields CDR1 MDHEN and CDR2 SYDVKM. The CDR3 has 14 residues. CDR3 in amino acids: CASSSTGVNQPQHF. CDR3 bases: TGTGCCAGCAGCTCTACAGGAGTCAATCAGCCCCAGCATTTT.

This chain uses TRBV28 with TRBJ1-4; tentatively, D is TRBD1 (6 bases). The germline gives CDR1 MDHEN, CDR2 SYDVKM. This CDR3 is built from 15 residues. Trimming shortened V by 3 bases and J by 4 bases, and 12 bases separated the two germline ends. The CDR3 DNA sequence: TGTGCCAGCAGTTTTCCCCCACAGGGTAATGAAAAACTGTTTTTT. Amino acid sequence: CASSFPPQGNEKLFF.